The entry below gives a single T cell receptor beta chain sequence along with its context. Its antigen is unidentified. The same CDR3 arises from other DNA sequences in this sample as well. It was with 60 Vbeta and 13 Jbeta primers that the PCR ran. Data came from immunoSEQ multiplex PCR; TCRdb stores just in-frame clones and leaves some out. The table shows about 110,000 clones, with around four fifths occurring only once. These data come from a study of cytomegalovirus exposure and HLA in healthy donors. General study findings and limits: Cytomegalovirus association was assigned to some 160 TCR beta chains.

Material for sequencing was PBMCs. This TCR was recovered from a woman aged 55-69 years in good health and CMV-seropositive.

CDR3: CASSLDGRTDTQYF. The CDR3 DNA reads as TGCGCCAGCAGCTTGGACGGGAGGACAGATACGCAGTATTTT. The chain employs TRBV5-1 and TRBJ2-3; 7 nucleotides line up with TRBD2. Trimming took 0 bases from V and 3 from J; bases not matched to a gene: 1. Germline CDR1 is SGHRS and CDR2 is YFSETQ. This CDR3 contains 14 residues.